This T cell receptor beta chain originates from a study of OX40 agonist ivuxolimab in advanced cancers. Sequenced by immunoSEQ multiplex PCR; TCRdb stores in-frame clones only, minus some. Of around 23,000 clones listed, about 77% are singletons. V lost 3 bases, J lost 2 bases, and 8 bases lay in between. The CDR3 spans 14 residues. Germline V gene sequence: CDR1 KGHSH, CDR2 LQKENI. The origin of this receptor is an adult with an advanced solid tumor such as melanoma, head and neck, liver or kidney cancer. V and J are TRBV18 and TRBJ2-1; possibly TRBD1 for D (6 bases). Sequenced here: CD4+ or CD8+ T cells sorted from blood, sampled in a trial of the OX40 agonist ivuxolimab. The CDR3 loop reads CASSPGQTYNEQFF. CDR3 bases: TGTGCCAGCTCACCCGGACAGACCTACAATGAGCAGTTCTTC.